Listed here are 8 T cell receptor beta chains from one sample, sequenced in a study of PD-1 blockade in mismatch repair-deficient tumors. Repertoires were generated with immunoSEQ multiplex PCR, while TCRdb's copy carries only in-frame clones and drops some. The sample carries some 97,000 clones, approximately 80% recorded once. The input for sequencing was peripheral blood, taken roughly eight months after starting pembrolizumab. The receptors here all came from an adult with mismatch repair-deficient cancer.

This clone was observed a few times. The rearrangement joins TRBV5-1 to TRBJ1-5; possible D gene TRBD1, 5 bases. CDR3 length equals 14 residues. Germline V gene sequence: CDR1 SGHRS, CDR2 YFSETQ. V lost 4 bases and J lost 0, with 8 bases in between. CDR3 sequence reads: CASSLDNSNQPQHF. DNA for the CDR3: TGCGCCAGCAGCCTGGACAATAGCAATCAGCCCCAGCATTTT. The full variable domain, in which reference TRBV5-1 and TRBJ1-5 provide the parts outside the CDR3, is KAGVTQTPRYLIKTRGQQVTLSCSPISGHRSVSWYQQTPGQGLQFLFEYFSETQRNKGNFPGRFSGRQFSNSRSEMNVSTLELGDSALYLCASSLDNSNQPQHFGDGTRLSIL.

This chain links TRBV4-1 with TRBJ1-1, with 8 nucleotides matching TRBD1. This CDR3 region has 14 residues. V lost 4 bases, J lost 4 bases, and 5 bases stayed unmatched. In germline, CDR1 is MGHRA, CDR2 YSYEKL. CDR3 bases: TGCGCCAGCAGCCCTAAAACAGGGGGCACTGAAGCTTTCTTT. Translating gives CASSPKTGGTEAFF.

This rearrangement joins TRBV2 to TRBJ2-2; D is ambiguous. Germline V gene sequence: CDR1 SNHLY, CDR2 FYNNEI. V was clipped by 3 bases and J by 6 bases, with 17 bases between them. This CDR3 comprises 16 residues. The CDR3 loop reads CASSEAGLMLSGELFF. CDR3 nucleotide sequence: TGTGCCAGCAGTGAGGCAGGCTTAATGTTGTCCGGGGAGCTGTTTTTT.

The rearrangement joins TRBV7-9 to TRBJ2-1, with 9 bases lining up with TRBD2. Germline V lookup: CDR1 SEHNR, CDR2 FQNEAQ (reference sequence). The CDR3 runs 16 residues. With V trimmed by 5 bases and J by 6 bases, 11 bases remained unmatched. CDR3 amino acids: CASSPPGLAAANEQFF. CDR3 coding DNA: TGTGCCAGCAGCCCACCGGGACTAGCTGCGGCCAATGAGCAGTTCTTC.

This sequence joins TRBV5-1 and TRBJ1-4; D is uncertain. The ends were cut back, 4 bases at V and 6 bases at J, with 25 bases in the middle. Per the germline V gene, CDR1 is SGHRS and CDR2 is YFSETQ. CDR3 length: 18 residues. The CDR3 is CASSRISLLGSGDEKLFF. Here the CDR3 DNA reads TGCGCCAGCAGCCGTATTTCCCTCCTTGGTTCTGGCGATGAAAAACTGTTTTTT.

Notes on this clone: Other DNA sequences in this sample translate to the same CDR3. The CDR3 DNA sequence: TGCGCCAGCAGCTTGACAGGAATGAACACTGAAGCTTTCTTT. Protein sequence: CASSLTGMNTEAFF. V gene TRBV5-1 combines with J gene TRBJ1-1, with a possible D match to TRBD1 (5 bases). Germline-derived CDR1 and CDR2 are SGHRS and YFSETQ. The CDR3 has 14 amino acids. With 1 base removed from V and 0 bases from J, the gap between germline ends came to 7 bases.

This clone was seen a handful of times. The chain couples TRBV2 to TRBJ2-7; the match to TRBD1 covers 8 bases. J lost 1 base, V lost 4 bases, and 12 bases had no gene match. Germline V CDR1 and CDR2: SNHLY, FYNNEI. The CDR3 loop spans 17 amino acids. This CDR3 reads CASSANLGTGHSYEQYF. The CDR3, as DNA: TGTGCCAGCAGTGCGAATTTGGGGACAGGTCATTCCTACGAGCAGTACTTC.

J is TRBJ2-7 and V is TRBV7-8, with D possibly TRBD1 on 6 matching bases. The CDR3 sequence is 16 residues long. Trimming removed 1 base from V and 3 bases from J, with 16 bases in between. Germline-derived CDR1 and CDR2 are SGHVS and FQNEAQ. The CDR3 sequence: CASSLGGRSSLYEQYF. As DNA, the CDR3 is TGTGCCAGCAGCTTAGGGGGGCGCAGCAGCCTCTACGAGCAGTACTTC.